Following are 10 T cell receptor beta chains from one sample sequenced in a study of human T cells and chemical hapten exposure. TCRdb re-analysed the RACE reads in MiXCR, keeping a single row per CDR3 protein. The sample has 300,000 to 450,000 distinct CDR3 sequences, 4.5% to 6% seen once. Time point of the sample: pre-sensitization, week 0. Treatment here: therapeutic diphenylcyclopropenone sensitization with weekly scalp DPC. The material was whole blood, obtained in connection with sensitization to the hapten diphenylcyclopropenone (DPC). Source of these receptors: a woman aged 50 to 60 with alopecia areata. Some clones in this sample may be carry-over from other donors' samples.

The chain couples TRBV5-1 to TRBJ2-5; D remains unclear. Trimming cost V 4 bases and J 2 bases, with 9 bases left between them. The germline V gene encodes CDR1 SGHRS and CDR2 YFSETQ. This CDR3 contains 13 residues. CDR3 sequence reads: CASSPTRQETQYF. CDR3 bases: TGCGCCAGCAGCCCGACGAGACAAGAGACCCAGTACTTC.

The chain has TRBV5-1 and TRBJ2-2; no reliable D call. V was clipped by 0 bases and J by 0 bases, with 9 bases between them. Germline CDR1 and CDR2: SGHRS and YFSETQ. This CDR3 spans 16 amino acids. The CDR3 region has the DNA TGCGCCAGCAGCTTGGTTTCATTCGCGAACACCGGGGAGCTGTTTTTT. Its translation: CASSLVSFANTGELFF.

This clonotype was found many times. The V call is TRBV7-7, the J call TRBJ2-5; TRBD2 matches 8 bases. CDR3 size: 15 residues. Losses at the gene ends were 4 bases for V and 5 bases for J; bases not matched to a gene: 9. CDR1 and CDR2 (germline): SSHAT, FNYEAQ (reference sequence). This chain's CDR3 is CASSSSVAGGETQYF. The CDR3 nucleotides are TGTGCCAGCAGCTCTTCGGTCGCGGGAGGTGAGACCCAGTACTTC.

V and J are TRBV7-2 and TRBJ1-2; TRBD1 aligns across 9 bases. CDR1 is SGHTA and CDR2 is FQGNSA in the germline V gene. The CDR3 loop spans 17 amino acids. J lost 0 bases, V lost 4 bases, and 9 bases had no gene match. This chain's CDR3 is CASSSEGQGRSNYGYTF. The CDR3 nucleotides are TGTGCCAGCAGCTCAGAAGGACAGGGGCGATCTAACTATGGCTACACCTTC.

J is TRBJ2-1 and V is TRBV5-6; 13 positions agree with TRBD2. Germline V lookup: CDR1 SGHDT, CDR2 YYEEEE. The J segment lost 7 bases and the V segment lost 1 base, leaving 11 bases of the junction unmatched. CDR3 length: 18 amino acids. CDR3 region: CASSLLTSGGALRNEQFF. For the CDR3, the DNA is TGTGCCAGCAGCTTGCTTACTAGCGGGGGGGCTCTGAGGAATGAGCAGTTCTTC.

The sample holds many counts of this clonotype. The chain carries TRBV10-3 and TRBJ2-5; perhaps TRBD2 as D (6 bases). V was cut by 0 bases and J by 7 bases, with 15 bases left in between. The CDR3 spans 15 residues. Germline V CDR1 and CDR2: ENHRY, SYGVKD. CDR3 protein: CAISESRLGGATQYF. As DNA, the CDR3 is TGTGCCATCAGTGAGTCCCGACTAGGAGGGGCGACCCAGTACTTC.

In this sample, this clonotype turned up many times. The chain joins TRBV14 to TRBJ2-1, with 7 bases that match TRBD2. This CDR3 comprises 15 residues. From germline, CDR1 is SGHDN and CDR2 FVKESK. With 4 bases clipped from V and 1 base from J, the junction kept 4 bases outside the gene matches. The CDR3: CASSPWEGSYNEQFF. For the CDR3, the DNA is TGTGCCAGCAGCCCGTGGGAGGGATCCTACAATGAGCAGTTCTTC.

The sample holds many counts of this clonotype. V and J are TRBV6-1 and TRBJ2-2, with D hard to call. CDR1 MNHNS and CDR2 SASEGT come from the germline V gene. This CDR3 comprises 15 residues. Trimming left V 4 bases short and J 0 bases short, with 9 bases between. CDR3 sequence reads: CASSGIRANTGELFF. The DNA of the CDR3 is TGTGCCAGCAGTGGGATAAGGGCGAACACCGGGGAGCTGTTTTTT.

This clonotype came up a few times. This rearrangement joins TRBV24-1 to TRBJ2-5; D may be TRBD1 or TRBD2 (5 bases each). The CDR3 consists of 15 residues. Germline CDR1 and CDR2: KGHDR and SFDVKD. V was pared by 3 bases and J by 1 base, with 11 bases between. CDR3 DNA: TGTGCCACCAGTGATCGGAGGACATCCCAAGAGACCCAGTACTTC. Translating gives CATSDRRTSQETQYF.

V and J are TRBV6-5 and TRBJ2-7, with D perhaps TRBD1 or TRBD2 (5 bases each). Trimming cost V 8 bases and J 2 bases, with 16 bases left between them. The CDR3 has 14 residues. Looked up from germline, CDR1 is MNHEY and CDR2 is SVGAGI. The CDR3 reads CASRMWQGAYEQYF. CDR3 nucleotide sequence: TGTGCCAGCCGGATGTGGCAGGGAGCCTACGAGCAGTACTTC.